Below are 6 T cell receptor beta chains sequenced from a single sample in a study of blood T cell repertoires in COVID-19. Measured with immunoSEQ multiplex PCR; TCRdb has only the in-frame clones, and not every one. This table holds 100,000 to 150,000 clones, roughly 90% found once. The specimen sequenced was PBMCs or T cells enriched from blood (not recorded which). These receptors were obtained from a woman aged 45-59 years who had recovered from COVID-19.

V is TRBV29-1 and J is TRBJ1-2; 8 bases fit TRBD1. Trimming removed 7 bases from V and 8 bases from J; junction bases left unmatched: 6. The CDR3 is 11 amino acids. Germline V gene data show CDR1 as SQVTM and CDR2 as ANQGSEA. CDR3 nucleotide sequence: TGCAGCGAGAACAGGGGGTCGGGCTACACCTTC. Amino acid sequence: CSENRGSGYTF.

The genes are TRBV6-5 and TRBJ2-1; 9 bases line up with TRBD1. The CDR3 runs to 15 residues. The germline gives CDR1 MNHEY, CDR2 SVGAGI. Unmatched junction bases numbered 8, after V lost 8 bases and J lost 3 bases. CDR3 sequence reads: CASAEWDRDYNEQFF. The CDR3 nucleotides read TGTGCCAGCGCTGAGTGGGACAGGGACTACAATGAGCAGTTCTTC.

J is TRBJ1-1 and V is TRBV11-2; unclear D gene. CDR1 SGHAT and CDR2 FQNNGV come from the germline V gene. V was pared by 0 bases and J by 0 bases, with 17 bases between. This CDR3 is 18 amino acids long. This CDR3 is CASSLEVPFSGLNTEAFF. In DNA form, the CDR3 reads TGTGCCAGCAGCTTAGAAGTTCCTTTTTCCGGTTTGAACACTGAAGCTTTCTTT.

The chain has TRBV5-4 and TRBJ1-3, with TRBD1 matching 8 bases. With V trimmed by 4 bases and J by 2 bases, 8 bases remained unmatched. In germline, CDR1 is SGHNT, CDR2 YYREEE (reference sequence). The CDR3 loop spans 16 amino acids. The CDR3 nucleotides are TGTGCCAGCAGCAACGGACAGGGAGGTCCTGGAAACACCATATATTTT. This translates into CASSNGQGGPGNTIYF.

This chain links TRBV7-2 with TRBJ2-3; 12 bases align to TRBD2. The CDR3 is made up of 15 amino acids. Trimming took 5 bases from V and 12 from J; bases not matched to a gene: 12. The germline gives CDR1 SGHTA, CDR2 FQGNSA. CDR3 sequence: CASSPTSGGRQRQYF. In nucleotides, the CDR3 is TGTGCCAGCAGCCCCACTAGCGGGGGGCGACAACGTCAGTATTTT.

The rearrangement uses TRBV5-1 and TRBJ2-7; the match to TRBD1 covers 7 bases. The CDR3 has 14 residues. The V gene's germline CDR1 is SGHRS and CDR2 YFSETQ. V trimming: 3 bases; J trimming: 4 bases; junction bases outside the gene matches: 7. The CDR3 region has the DNA TGCGCCAGCAGCTCGACCGGGACAGTTTACGAGCAGTACTTC. Translating it yields CASSSTGTVYEQYF.